This T cell receptor (beta chain) was sequenced during a study of T cells in Graves' hyperthyroidism and ophthalmopathy. Amplification of TCR beta CDR3 regions was performed using RNA transcripts as template. HTBI primers drove first-round RT-PCR of the TCR CDR3. TCRdb reprocessed the multiplex PCR reads via MiXCR and lists one record per CDR3 protein. The sample has around 600,000 distinct CDR3 sequences, about 45% seen once. It was uncontrolled infection, other autoimmune disease, pregnancy or lactation that excluded patients. Thyroid ultrasound and orbital computed tomography, with clinical symptoms and serum thyroxine and TRAb, informed diagnoses. Many counts were recorded for this clonotype. Its matching antigen is unknown. Between the trimmed V and J ends, which lost 2 bases and 11 bases, there was a span of 16 bases. Germline CDR1 is SGHNT and CDR2 is YENEEA. The CDR3 loop spans 13 amino acids.

General study findings and limits: In simple terms, a model built on 13 V-J features told ophthalmopathy apart from stable hyperthyroidism. Most clonotypes that expanded in the thyroid above 0.001 also showed up in blood.

This clonotype was obtained from an adult man with Graves' disease, either hyperthyroidism or ophthalmopathy (not recorded which). Sequencing was performed on peripheral blood or thyroid tissue (not recorded which). This chain connects TRBV11-3 to TRBJ2-7, with D perhaps being TRBD1 or TRBD2 (5 bases each). The CDR3 bases are TGTGCCAGCAGCTTAATGGCAGACCGAGGGGAGTACTTC. This translates into CASSLMADRGEYF. Supplemented by reference TRBV11-3 and TRBJ2-7, the full variable domain reads EAGVVQSPRYKIIEKKQPVAFWCNPISGHNTLYWYLQNLGQGPELLIRYENEEAVDDSQLPKDRFSAERLKGVDSTLKIQPAELGDSAVYLCASSLMADRGEYFGPGTRLTVT.